Here is one T cell receptor beta chain with its context. This clone's antigen is unknown. There are no base qualities to consult, and no much larger clone falls within one base. One collaborating source in Seattle enrolled patients while the patients were actively infected and followed the patients over time throughout the course of disease. Whole blood was collected in K2EDTA tubes by collaborating institutions according to the institutions' own protocols. Collaborator samples were shipped for TCRbeta analysis as frozen whole blood, isolated PBMCs, or DNA extracted from either sample type. The data were taken from a study of blood T cell repertoires in COVID-19 (dated by TCRdb to 2020 to 2021). Broadly, across the study: Samples covering the acute and convalescent phases of COVID-19 were provided by collaborators in the United States, Italy and Spain. The material from the prospective study consisted of cDNA or gDNA derived from T cells, B-cell-depleted T cells, or PBMCs. The dataset comprised deeply sampled blood TCRbeta repertoires from subjects exposed to, actively infected with, or recovered from COVID-19. A freely available public database, intended as a resource for researchers studying the immune response to SARS-CoV-2, is where the repertoires were released. The samples were drawn from the first 160 participants of the ongoing ImmuneRACE study and from 950 to 1,500 subjects provided by 6 global collaborators. A de-identified subject ID, COVID-19 status, age in years and sex were almost always included in the sample metadata. HLA class I and class II types, where available, came from metadata supplied by the sample provider rather than from assay-based typing. The paper as a whole reports these results and caveats: The amount of clinical and demographic metadata varied by source and participant and was provided uncurated.

As encoded in the germline V gene, CDR1 is SGHNT while CDR2 is YENEEA. The CDR3 measures 15 amino acids from cysteine to phenylalanine. Only the CDR3 DNA stays, 45 bases, in frame from base 1. The junction carries 11 bases between V and J, which are trimmed by 1 base and 5 bases respectively. TCRbeta CDR3 regions were amplified from genomic DNA by means of the immunoSEQ Assay, a bias-controlled multiplex PCR. Turning to the authors' computational methods: The number of nucleated cells in each sample was estimated from the amplification of reference gene primers within the assay. To quantify the absolute abundance of each unique TCRbeta CDR3 rearrangement, sequence reads were collapsed and filtered. For each sample, productive Simpson clonality was calculated as the square root of Simpson's diversity index across productive rearrangements. TCRdb limited this immuneACCESS table to in-frame rearrangements with V and J called. A share of clones is missing; checked studies link under half to unresolved V genes, and the rest is unexplained. The V and J calls and the clone size are those of that table, but D and trimming were determined from the DNA. This sample has about 170,000 clones in its table, and roughly 90% of those were observed once. Approximately 4.6% of the sample rests with the top ten.

The rearranged chain carries TRBV11-3 and TRBJ2-2; TRBD1 is a weak D gene call, 5 bases matching. The sequenced sample consisted of peripheral blood. The origin of this receptor is a man in his late teens or twenties with COVID-19, enrolled during active disease. CDR3 reads: CASSLGGLGTGELFF. The DNA is as follows: TGTGCCAGCAGCTTAGGGGGCCTCGGTACCGGGGAGCTGTTTTTT.